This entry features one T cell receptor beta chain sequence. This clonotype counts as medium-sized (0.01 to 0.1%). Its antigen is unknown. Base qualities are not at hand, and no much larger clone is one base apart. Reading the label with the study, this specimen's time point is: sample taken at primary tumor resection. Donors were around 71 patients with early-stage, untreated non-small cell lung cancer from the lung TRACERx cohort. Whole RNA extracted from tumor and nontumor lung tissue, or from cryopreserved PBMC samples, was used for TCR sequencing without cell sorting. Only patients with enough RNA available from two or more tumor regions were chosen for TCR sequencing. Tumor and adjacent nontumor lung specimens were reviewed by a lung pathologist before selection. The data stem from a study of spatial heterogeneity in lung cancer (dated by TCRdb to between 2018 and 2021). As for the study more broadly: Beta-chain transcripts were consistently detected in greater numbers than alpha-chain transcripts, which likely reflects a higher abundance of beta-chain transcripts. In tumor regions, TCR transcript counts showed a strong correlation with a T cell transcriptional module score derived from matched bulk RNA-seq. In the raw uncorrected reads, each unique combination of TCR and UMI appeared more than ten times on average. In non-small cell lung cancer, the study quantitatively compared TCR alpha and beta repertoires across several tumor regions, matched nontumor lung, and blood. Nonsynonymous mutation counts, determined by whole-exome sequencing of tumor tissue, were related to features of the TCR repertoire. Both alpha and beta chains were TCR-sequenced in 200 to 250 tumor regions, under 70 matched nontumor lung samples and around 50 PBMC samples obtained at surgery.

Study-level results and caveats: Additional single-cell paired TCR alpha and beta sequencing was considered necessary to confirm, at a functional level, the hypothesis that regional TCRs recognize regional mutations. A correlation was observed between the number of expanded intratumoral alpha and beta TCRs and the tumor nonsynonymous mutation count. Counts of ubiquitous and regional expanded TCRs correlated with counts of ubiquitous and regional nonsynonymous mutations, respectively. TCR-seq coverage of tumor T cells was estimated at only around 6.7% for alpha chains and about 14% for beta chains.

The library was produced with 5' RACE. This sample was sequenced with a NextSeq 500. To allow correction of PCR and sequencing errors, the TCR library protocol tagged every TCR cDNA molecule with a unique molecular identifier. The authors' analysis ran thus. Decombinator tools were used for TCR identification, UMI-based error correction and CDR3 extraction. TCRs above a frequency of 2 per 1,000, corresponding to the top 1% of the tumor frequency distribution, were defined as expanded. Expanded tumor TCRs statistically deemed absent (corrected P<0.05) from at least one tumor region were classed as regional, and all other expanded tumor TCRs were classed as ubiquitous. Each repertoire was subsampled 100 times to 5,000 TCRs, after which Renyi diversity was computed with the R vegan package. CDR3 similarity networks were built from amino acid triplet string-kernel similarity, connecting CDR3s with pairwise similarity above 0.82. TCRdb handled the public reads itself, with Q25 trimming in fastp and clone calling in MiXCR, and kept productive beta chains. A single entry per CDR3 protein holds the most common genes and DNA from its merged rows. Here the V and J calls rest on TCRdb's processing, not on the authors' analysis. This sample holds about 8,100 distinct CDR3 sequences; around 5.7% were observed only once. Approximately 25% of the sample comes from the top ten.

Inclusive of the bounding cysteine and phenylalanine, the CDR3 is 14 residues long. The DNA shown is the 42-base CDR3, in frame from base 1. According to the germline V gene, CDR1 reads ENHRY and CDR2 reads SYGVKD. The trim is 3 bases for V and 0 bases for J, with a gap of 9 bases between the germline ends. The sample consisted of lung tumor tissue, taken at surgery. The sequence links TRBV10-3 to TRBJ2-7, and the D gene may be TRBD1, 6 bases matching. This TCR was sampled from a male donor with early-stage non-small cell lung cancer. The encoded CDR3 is CAISDQDSSYEQYF. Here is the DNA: TGTGCCATCAGTGACCAGGACAGCTCCTACGAGCAGTACTTC.